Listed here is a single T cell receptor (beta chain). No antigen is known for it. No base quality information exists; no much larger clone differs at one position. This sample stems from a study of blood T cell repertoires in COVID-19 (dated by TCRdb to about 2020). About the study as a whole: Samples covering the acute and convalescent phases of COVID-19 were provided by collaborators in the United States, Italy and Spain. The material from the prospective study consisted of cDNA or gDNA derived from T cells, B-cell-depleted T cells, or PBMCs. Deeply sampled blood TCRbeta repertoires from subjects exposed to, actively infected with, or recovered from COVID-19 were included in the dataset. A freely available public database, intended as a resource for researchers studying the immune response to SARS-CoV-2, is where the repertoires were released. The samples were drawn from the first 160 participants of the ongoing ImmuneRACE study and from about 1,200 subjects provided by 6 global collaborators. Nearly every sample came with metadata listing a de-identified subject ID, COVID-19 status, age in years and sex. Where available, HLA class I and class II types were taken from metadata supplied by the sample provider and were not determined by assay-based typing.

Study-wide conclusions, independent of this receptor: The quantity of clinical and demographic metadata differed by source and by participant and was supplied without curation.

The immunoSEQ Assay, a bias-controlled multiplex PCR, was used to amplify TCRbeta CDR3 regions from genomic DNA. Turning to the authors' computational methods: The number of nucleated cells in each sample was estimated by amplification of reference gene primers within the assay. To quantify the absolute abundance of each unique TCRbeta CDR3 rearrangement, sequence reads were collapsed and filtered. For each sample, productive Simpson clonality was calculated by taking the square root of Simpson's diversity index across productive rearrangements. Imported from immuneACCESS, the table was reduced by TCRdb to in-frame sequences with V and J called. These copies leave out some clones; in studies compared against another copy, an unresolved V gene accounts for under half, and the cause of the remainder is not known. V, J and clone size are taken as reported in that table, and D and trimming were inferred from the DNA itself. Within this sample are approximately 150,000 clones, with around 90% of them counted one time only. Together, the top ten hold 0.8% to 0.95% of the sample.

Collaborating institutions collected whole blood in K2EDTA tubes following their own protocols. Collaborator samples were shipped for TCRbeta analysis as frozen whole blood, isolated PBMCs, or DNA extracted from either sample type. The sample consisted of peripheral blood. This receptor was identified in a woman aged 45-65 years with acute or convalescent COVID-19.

CDR3 region: CASSWGPGGNTEAFF. At the DNA level, the sequence is TGCGCCAGCAGCTGGGGGCCAGGGGGAAACACTGAAGCTTTCTTT. The sequence links TRBV5-1 to TRBJ1-1; 7 nucleotides in the junction match TRBD1. The CDR3 sequence holds 15 residues, the cysteine and phenylalanine included. Kept here is only the CDR3 DNA, which spans 45 bases and is read in frame from base 1. The germline V gene supplies CDR1 SGHRS and CDR2 YFSETQ. Germline trimming: 3 bases from V, 2 bases from J; junction bases outside gene matches: 7.